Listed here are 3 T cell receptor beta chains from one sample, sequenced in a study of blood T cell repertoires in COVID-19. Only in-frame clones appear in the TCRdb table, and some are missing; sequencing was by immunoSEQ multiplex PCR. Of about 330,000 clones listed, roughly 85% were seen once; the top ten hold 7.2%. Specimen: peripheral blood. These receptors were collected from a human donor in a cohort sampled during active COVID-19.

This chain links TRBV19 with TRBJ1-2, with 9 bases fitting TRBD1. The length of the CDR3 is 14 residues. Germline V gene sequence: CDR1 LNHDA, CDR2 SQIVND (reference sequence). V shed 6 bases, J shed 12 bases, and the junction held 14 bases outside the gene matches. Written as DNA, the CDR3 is TGTGCCAGTAGGCCCCGGACAGGGGAAAAATATCACACCTTC. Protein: CASRPRTGEKYHTF.

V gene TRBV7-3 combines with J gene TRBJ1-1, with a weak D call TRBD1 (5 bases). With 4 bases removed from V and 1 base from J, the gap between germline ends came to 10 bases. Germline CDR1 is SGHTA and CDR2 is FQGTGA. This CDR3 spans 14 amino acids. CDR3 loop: CASSSTGQNTEAFF. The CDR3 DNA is TGTGCCAGCAGCTCAACCGGACAGAACACTGAAGCTTTCTTT.

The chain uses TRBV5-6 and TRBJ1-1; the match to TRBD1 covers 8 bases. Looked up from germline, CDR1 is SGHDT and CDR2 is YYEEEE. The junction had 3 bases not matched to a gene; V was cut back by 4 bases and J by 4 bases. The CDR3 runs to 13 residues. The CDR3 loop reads CASSSDRGTEAFF. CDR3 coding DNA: TGTGCCAGCAGCAGCGACAGGGGCACTGAAGCTTTCTTT.